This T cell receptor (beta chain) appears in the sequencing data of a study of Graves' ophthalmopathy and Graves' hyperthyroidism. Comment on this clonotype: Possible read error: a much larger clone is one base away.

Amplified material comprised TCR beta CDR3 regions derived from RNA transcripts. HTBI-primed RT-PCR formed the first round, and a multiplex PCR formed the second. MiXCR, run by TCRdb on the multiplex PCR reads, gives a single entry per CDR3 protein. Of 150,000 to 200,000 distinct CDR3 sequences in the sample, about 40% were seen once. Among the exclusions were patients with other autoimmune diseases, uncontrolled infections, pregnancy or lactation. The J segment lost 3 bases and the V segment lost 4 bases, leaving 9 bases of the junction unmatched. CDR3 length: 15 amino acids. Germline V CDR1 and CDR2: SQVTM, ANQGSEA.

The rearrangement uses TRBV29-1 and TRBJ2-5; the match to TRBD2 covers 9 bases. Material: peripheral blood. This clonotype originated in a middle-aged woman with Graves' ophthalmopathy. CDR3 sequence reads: CSVGGVAGVEETQYF. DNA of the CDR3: TGCAGCGTTGGGGGGGTAGCGGGAGTAGAAGAGACCCAGTACTTC.